This T cell receptor (beta chain) is drawn from a study of human T cells and chemical hapten exposure. Time point meaning: pre-sensitization, week 0. Treatment indicated: therapeutic diphenylcyclopropenone sensitization with weekly scalp DPC. Per germline, CDR1 MNHNY and CDR2 SVGAGI (reference sequence). V gave up 0 bases and J gave up 9 bases, with 15 bases separating them. This CDR3 contains 15 residues. In TCRdb, the RACE reads were re-called with MiXCR into one record per CDR3 protein. The sample carries around 180,000 distinct CDR3 sequences, nearly 30% recorded once. The chain uses TRBV6-6 and TRBJ2-1, with D perhaps TRBD1 (6 bases). The TCR sequence derives from a woman in her 30s with alopecia areata. Some clones in this sample may be carry-over from other donors' samples. The sequenced sample was whole blood, obtained in connection with sensitization to the hapten diphenylcyclopropenone (DPC). The CDR3 sequence: CASSYSTGGSGEQFF. For the CDR3, the DNA is TGTGCCAGCAGTTACTCGACTGGGGGCAGCGGTGAGCAGTTCTTC.